This T cell receptor (beta chain) was sequenced in a study of shared clonotypes between healthy human individuals. The authors ran the assay at deep level. Data came from immunoSEQ multiplex PCR; TCRdb stores just in-frame clones and leaves some out. The data contain about 1 million clones, about 74% of them singletons. The study, taken as a whole, reports: Some clonotypes were shared by all four sorted-subset donors, while others were not shared. The non-shared ones had lower generation probabilities than the shared ones.

The CDR3 is 15 residues long. V lost 0 bases and J 0 bases, leaving 6 bases between the germline ends. Germline-derived CDR1 and CDR2 are LGHNA and YSLEER. About this clone itself: What it binds is not known.

The chain recombines TRBV4-3 with TRBJ2-1; D gene unclear. The receptor was isolated from a man in his late teens or twenties in good health. Input material: memory CD4+ T cells sorted from blood. The subset was: CD45RA-negative fraction. The CDR3 nucleotides read TGCGCCAGCAGCCAAGATGGTAACTCCTACAATGAGCAGTTCTTC. Translation gives CASSQDGNSYNEQFF.